The subject of this entry is one TCR beta chain. Its antigen remains unidentified. The data are from a study of vaccination and CD4 T cells after COVID-19. Study-wide background: Every participant had a vaccine, which was either BNT162b2 or mRNA-1273, given in two doses. Some control cultures received a CEFX pool, which served as the positive control. Others received an HIV-1 Nef pool or no peptide.

Regarding treatment: approximately nine-day PBMC culture with coronavirus spike peptide pools or control peptides (ViraFEST assay). An Oncomine TCR Beta short-read assay was used to sequence the DNA from cultured CD4+ T cells. Investigators isolated genomic DNA from cultured CD4+ T cells. Via MiXCR, TCRdb re-called the PCR reads, giving one row per CDR3 protein. The sample lists 11,000 to 15,000 distinct CDR3 sequences, about 35% occurring once. The specimen was cultured CD4+ T cells from blood. The sequence derives from a human donor with COVID-19.

Here the CDR3 DNA reads TGTGCCAGCAGCTTAGCAGAGACCCAGTACTTC. This codes for CASSLAETQYF. V usage is TRBV11-2 and J usage is TRBJ2-5; no definite D call. V dropped 1 base and J dropped 4 bases, with 1 base sitting between them. This CDR3 has 11 residues. Germline loops: CDR1 SGHAT, CDR2 FQNNGV.